The entry that follows covers one T cell receptor (beta chain) sequence. Its antigen is unidentified. The data were obtained in a study of T cells in Graves' hyperthyroidism and ophthalmopathy. Whole-study findings and limits: Peripheral blood also featured most of the thyroid clonotypes expanded above 0.001. Ophthalmopathy prediction by the model preceded onset by a median approximately six months.

Amplification yielded TCR beta CDR3 regions, with RNA transcripts as the source. TCR CDR3 underwent first-round RT-PCR with the HTBI primer set. In TCRdb, the multiplex PCR reads were re-called with MiXCR into one record per CDR3 protein. In the table there are around 340,000 distinct CDR3 sequences, 15% to 20% of which are singletons. The specimen was blood. This TCR was sampled from a woman between 45 and 60 years old with Graves' hyperthyroidism.

The CDR3 nucleotides are TGTGCCAGCAGTGCCTCGGGAGTCGGGGGCGGGGAGCTGTTTTTT. Amino acids: CASSASGVGGGELFF. The chain uses TRBV25-1 and TRBJ2-2, with D perhaps TRBD2 (6 bases). Between the trimmed V and J ends, which lost 4 bases and 7 bases, there was a span of 16 bases. The length of the CDR3 is 15 residues. CDR1 MGHDK and CDR2 SYGVNS come from the germline V gene. The variable domain in full, with the rest retrieved from reference TRBV25-1 and TRBJ2-2, is EADIYQTPRYLVIGTGKKITLECSQTMGHDKMYWYQQDPGMELHLIHYSYGVNSTEKGDLSSESTVSRIRTEHFPLTLESARPSHTSQYLCASSASGVGGGELFFGEGSRLTVL.